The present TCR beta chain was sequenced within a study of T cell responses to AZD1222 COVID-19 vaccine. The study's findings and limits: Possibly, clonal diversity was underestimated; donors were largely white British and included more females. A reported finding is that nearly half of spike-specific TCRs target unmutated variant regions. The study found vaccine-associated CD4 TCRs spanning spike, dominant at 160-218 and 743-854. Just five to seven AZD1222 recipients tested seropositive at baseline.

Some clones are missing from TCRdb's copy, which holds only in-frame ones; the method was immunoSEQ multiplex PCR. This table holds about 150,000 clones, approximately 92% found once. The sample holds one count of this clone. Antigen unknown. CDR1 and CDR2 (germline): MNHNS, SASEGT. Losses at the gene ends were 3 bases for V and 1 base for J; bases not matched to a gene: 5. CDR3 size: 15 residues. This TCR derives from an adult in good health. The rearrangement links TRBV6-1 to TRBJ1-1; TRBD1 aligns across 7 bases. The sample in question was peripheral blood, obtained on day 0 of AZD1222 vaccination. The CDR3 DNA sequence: TGTGCCAGCAGTGATGTCGACAGGGAGAACACTGAAGCTTTCTTT. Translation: CASSDVDRENTEAFF.